The T cell receptor beta chain under discussion was sequenced for a study of pediatric ulcerative colitis. Method: immunoSEQ multiplex PCR; TCRdb's copy keeps in-frame clones and lacks some. The table has 36,000 or so clones, approximately 73% seen once; the top ten hold about 0.7%. Rectal tissue came from one to two pinch biopsies taken at colonoscopy. The CDR3 is 16 residues long. V gave up 6 bases and J gave up 3 bases; unmatched junction bases: 7. Germline CDR1 and CDR2: LNHDA and SQIVND (reference sequence). Input material: gut tissue. This clonotype was sampled from a boy aged 10-17 years with moderate ulcerative colitis. This sequence joins TRBV19 and TRBJ2-1; 11 bases align to TRBD2. The CDR3 DNA reads as TGTGCCAGTAGCCTAGAGGGACTAGCGGTCTACAATGAGCAGTTCTTC. Its translation is CASSLEGLAVYNEQFF.